One sample yielded the 22 T cell receptor beta chains listed below, sequenced in a study of cytomegalovirus exposure and HLA in healthy donors. PCR amplification relied on 60 Vbeta primers (plus 13 Jbeta primers). Sequencing used immunoSEQ multiplex PCR; TCRdb keeps in-frame clones, though not all of them. The sample carries 85,000 to 130,000 clones, about 9.5% recorded once. Sample: PBMCs. The receptors stem from a man aged 35-49 years in good health and CMV-seropositive.

The rearrangement joins TRBV28 to TRBJ1-6; D is ambiguous. Germline V gene data show CDR1 as MDHEN and CDR2 as SYDVKM. This CDR3 region has 11 residues. Trimming left V 6 bases short and J 10 bases short, with 7 bases between. The CDR3 sequence is CASSTRSPLHF. As DNA, the CDR3 is TGTGCCAGCAGCACAAGATCACCCCTCCACTTT.

This rearrangement joins TRBV19 to TRBJ2-1, with D possibly matching TRBD2 (7 bases). The V end was cut by 1 base, the J end by 7 bases, with 14 bases between. The CDR3 loop spans 15 amino acids. The germline CDR1 and CDR2 sequences are LNHDA and SQIVND (reference sequence). The CDR3 spells CASSIASGRGNEQFF. Written as DNA, the CDR3 is TGTGCCAGTAGTATAGCTAGCGGAAGGGGGAATGAGCAGTTCTTC.

This chain uses TRBV5-4 with TRBJ1-2; D gene ambiguous. This CDR3 contains 15 residues. From germline, CDR1 is SGHNT and CDR2 YYREEE (reference sequence). Trimming removed 5 bases from V and 0 bases from J, with 14 bases in between. CDR3 sequence reads: CASRFMTEANYGYTF. CDR3 DNA: TGTGCCAGCAGGTTTATGACGGAGGCTAACTATGGCTACACCTTC.

There are a few counts of this clone. The chain is built from TRBV6-5 and TRBJ1-1, with TRBD1 matching over 8 bases. V trimming: 6 bases; J trimming: 10 bases; junction bases outside the gene matches: 4. The CDR3 totals 11 residues. The germline V gene encodes CDR1 MNHEY and CDR2 SVGAGI. The CDR3 DNA is TGTGCCAGCAGCCCCGGGACAGGAGCTTTCTTT. It codes for CASSPGTGAFF.

This clone came up a few times. V and J are TRBV19 and TRBJ1-2; no reliable D call. Germline values: CDR1 LNHDA, CDR2 SQIVND (reference sequence). V lost 6 bases, J lost 4 bases, and 12 bases lay in between. The CDR3 covers 13 residues. The CDR3 coding sequence is TGTGCCAGTAGCTTCGGGAGGTCCTATGGCTACACCTTC. It codes for CASSFGRSYGYTF.

The chain recombines TRBV30 with TRBJ2-1, with 7 bases matching TRBD2. Germline CDR1 is GTSNPN and CDR2 is SVGIG (reference sequence). This CDR3 is built from 17 residues. Trimming took 0 bases from V and 7 from J; bases not matched to a gene: 15. CDR3 residues: CAWSVHRLAEGFNEQFF. The CDR3 DNA reads TGTGCCTGGAGTGTGCACAGACTAGCTGAGGGCTTTAATGAGCAGTTCTTC. The full variable domain, in which reference TRBV30 and TRBJ2-1 provide the parts outside the CDR3, is SQTIHQWPATLVQPVGSPLSLECTVEGTSNPNLYWYRQAAGRGLQLLFYSVGIGQISSEVPQNLSASRPQDRQFILSSKKLLLSDSGFYLCAWSVHRLAEGFNEQFFGPGTRLTVL.

This rearrangement joins TRBV7-8 to TRBJ1-5; 8 bases fit TRBD1. J gave up 5 bases and V 3 bases, and 6 bases lay outside the gene matches. The CDR3 is 15 amino acids. Germline lookup yields CDR1 SGHVS and CDR2 FQNEAQ. CDR3 residues: CASSFGTGGDQPQHF. CDR3 DNA sequence: TGTGCCAGCAGCTTTGGGACAGGAGGGGATCAGCCCCAGCATTTT.

The V and J genes are TRBV5-1 and TRBJ2-5; the match to TRBD1 covers 10 bases. This CDR3 is 14 amino acids long. V lost 4 bases to trimming and J lost 5 bases; unmatched junction nucleotides: 5. Germline V CDR1 and CDR2: SGHRS, YFSETQ. This CDR3 is CASSKGQGMETQYF. As DNA, the CDR3 is TGCGCCAGCAGCAAGGGACAGGGGATGGAGACCCAGTACTTC.

The chain combines TRBV4-1 with TRBJ2-2; 9 positions agree with TRBD2. V trimming: 5 bases; J trimming: 8 bases; junction bases outside the gene matches: 9. Germline assignment: CDR1 MGHRA and CDR2 YSYEKL. The CDR3 contains 15 residues. CDR3 sequence: CASSSSGTLAGELFF. The CDR3 nucleotides read TGCGCCAGCAGCTCTAGCGGGACGTTGGCTGGGGAGCTGTTTTTT.

This clone turned up a few times. The V and J genes are TRBV5-5 and TRBJ2-3; D may be TRBD1 (6 bases). CDR3 length equals 15 residues. Germline CDR1 SGHKS, CDR2 YYEKEE (reference sequence). Trimming left V 0 bases short and J 5 bases short, with 13 bases between. CDR3 amino acids: CASSLDGTQIDTQYF. The CDR3 bases are TGTGCCAGCAGCTTGGACGGGACACAAATAGATACGCAGTATTTT.

The chain is built from TRBV6-5 and TRBJ2-1; TRBD2 aligns across 7 bases. There are 15 residues in the CDR3. The germline CDR1 and CDR2 sequences are MNHEY and SVGAGI. J lost 5 bases, V lost 4 bases, and 8 bases had no gene match. CDR3 region: CASSSSGTTNNEQFF. CDR3 DNA: TGTGCCAGCAGTTCTTCCGGGACTACAAACAATGAGCAGTTCTTC.

The genes are TRBV30 and TRBJ2-7; TRBD2 might be the D (6 bases). Germline values: CDR1 GTSNPN, CDR2 SVGIG (reference sequence). Trimming took 6 bases from V and 4 from J, leaving 22 bases between them. This CDR3 is 15 amino acids long. CDR3 nucleotides: TGTGCCTGTTCACCAGCCCACCACGGGAGATACGAGCAGTACTTC. This gives the protein CACSPAHHGRYEQYF. Using reference TRBV30 and TRBJ2-7 for the parts outside the CDR3, the full variable domain is SQTIHQWPATLVQPVGSPLSLECTVEGTSNPNLYWYRQAAGRGLQLLFYSVGIGQISSEVPQNLSASRPQDRQFILSSKKLLLSDSGFYLCACSPAHHGRYEQYFGPGTRLTVT.

There are many counts of this clone. The CDR3 spells CSVGIAGGGEQFF. CDR3 in DNA: TGCAGCGTTGGAATAGCGGGAGGCGGTGAGCAGTTCTTC. J is TRBJ2-1 and V is TRBV29-1, with 10 bases lining up with TRBD2. In germline, CDR1 is SQVTM, CDR2 ANQGSEA. V gave up 4 bases and J gave up 9 bases; unmatched junction bases: 6. This CDR3 region has 13 residues.

This clone came up a few times. CDR3 amino acids: CASSQEGAYGYTF. CDR3 DNA sequence: TGTGCCAGCAGCCAAGAGGGAGCCTATGGCTACACCTTC. This rearrangement joins TRBV14 to TRBJ1-2, with no clear D. The CDR3 loop spans 13 amino acids. Between the trimmed V and J ends, which lost 0 bases and 4 bases, there was a span of 6 bases. Germline CDR1 reads SGHDN; CDR2 reads FVKESK.

This clone has more than one count but fewer than ten. J is TRBJ2-1 and V is TRBV7-6; TRBD2 matches at 9 bases. V was pared by 3 bases and J by 3 bases, with 6 bases of the junction left unmatched. Germline loops: CDR1 SGHVS, CDR2 FNYEAQ. The CDR3 loop spans 16 amino acids. The CDR3 DNA sequence: TGTGCCAGCAGCTTGGCCTCTAGCGGGAACTACAATGAGCAGTTCTTC. As protein: CASSLASSGNYNEQFF.

This clone was seen only a few times. The V and J genes are TRBV6-5 and TRBJ2-5; 12 bases map to TRBD1. The CDR3 is made up of 14 amino acids. Losses at the gene ends were 6 bases for V and 4 bases for J; bases not matched to a gene: 3. The V gene's germline CDR1 is MNHEY and CDR2 SVGAGI. The CDR3 region is CASRGDRGRETQYF. The CDR3 DNA reads as TGTGCCAGCAGGGGGGACAGGGGGCGAGAGACCCAGTACTTC.

V and J are TRBV6-5 and TRBJ2-1; 8 nucleotides align to TRBD2. The V segment lost 4 bases and the J segment 0 bases; nucleotides outside the gene matches: 5. The germline V gene encodes CDR1 MNHEY and CDR2 SVGAGI. The CDR3 has 16 amino acids. The DNA for the CDR3 is TGTGCCAGCAGTTCAACTAGCGGCAGCTCCTACAATGAGCAGTTCTTC. This sequence encodes CASSSTSGSSYNEQFF.

The table lists this clone with a few counts. V gene TRBV6-1 combines with J gene TRBJ2-1; TRBD2 agrees at 8 bases. Unmatched junction bases numbered 10, after V lost 8 bases and J lost 4 bases. The CDR3 length is 15 residues. The germline CDR1 and CDR2 sequences are MNHNS and SASEGT. DNA of the CDR3: TGTGCCAGCCTTCGGTCCAGCGGGGGTTACAATGAGCAGTTCTTC. Its protein product is CASLRSSGGYNEQFF.

The CDR3 loop reads CASSEEGGQFF. DNA of the CDR3: TGTGCCAGCAGTGAAGAAGGGGGCCAGTTCTTC. This sequence joins TRBV6-1 and TRBJ2-1, with 7 bases identical to TRBD1. CDR1 is MNHNS, CDR2 SASEGT, per germline. V shed 1 base, J shed 13 bases, and the junction held 1 base outside the gene matches. This CDR3 region has 11 residues.

This clone was counted a few times. V gene TRBV5-6 combines with J gene TRBJ1-2, with TRBD1 identical over 7 bases. V shed 4 bases, J shed 1 base, and the junction held 7 bases outside the gene matches. CDR1 and CDR2 (germline): SGHDT, YYEEEE. The CDR3 length is 15 residues. The DNA of the CDR3 is TGTGCCAGCAGCGTAGGACAGGCGATTAACTATGGCTACACCTTC. Its protein product is CASSVGQAINYGYTF.

This clone was observed a handful of times. This chain's CDR3 is CASSGRLAGETDTQYF. CDR3 DNA sequence: TGTGCCAGCAGTGGCAGACTAGCGGGAGAAACAGATACGCAGTATTTT. The rearrangement uses TRBV6-1 and TRBJ2-3, with 12 bases aligning to TRBD2. The germline CDR1 and CDR2 sequences are MNHNS and SASEGT. The CDR3 consists of 16 residues. Losses at the gene ends were 4 bases for V and 3 bases for J; bases not matched to a gene: 5.

Notes on this clone: One end of the junction fails to match germline, which may point to a read error. The genes are TRBV7-7 and TRBJ2-2; no firm D call. This CDR3 spans 17 amino acids. The germline V gene encodes CDR1 SSHAT and CDR2 FNYEAQ (reference sequence). The CDR3 here is CASSLESAAFEVGELFF. The CDR3 bases are TGTGCTAGCAGCTTAGAGTCGGCAGCCTTCGAGGTTGGGGAGCTGTTTTTT. The full variable domain, in which reference TRBV7-7 and TRBJ2-2 provide the parts outside the CDR3, is GAGVSQSPRYKVTKRGQDVTLRCDPISSHATLYWYQQALGQGPEFLTYFNYEAQPDKSGLPSDRFSAERPEGSISTLTIQRTEQRDSAMYRCASSLESAAFEVGELFFGEGSRLTVL.